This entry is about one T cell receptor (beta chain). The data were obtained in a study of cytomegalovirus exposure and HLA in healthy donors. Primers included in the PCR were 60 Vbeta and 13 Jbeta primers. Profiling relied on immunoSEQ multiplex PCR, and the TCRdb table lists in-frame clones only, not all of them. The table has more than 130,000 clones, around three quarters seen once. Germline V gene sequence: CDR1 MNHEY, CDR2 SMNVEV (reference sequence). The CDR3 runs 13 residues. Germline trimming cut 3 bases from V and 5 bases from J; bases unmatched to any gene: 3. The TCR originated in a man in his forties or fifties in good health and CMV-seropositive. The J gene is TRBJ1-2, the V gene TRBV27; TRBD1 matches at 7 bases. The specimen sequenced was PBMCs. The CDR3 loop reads CASSFAGGYGYTF. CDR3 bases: TGTGCCAGCAGTTTTGCAGGGGGATATGGCTACACCTTC.